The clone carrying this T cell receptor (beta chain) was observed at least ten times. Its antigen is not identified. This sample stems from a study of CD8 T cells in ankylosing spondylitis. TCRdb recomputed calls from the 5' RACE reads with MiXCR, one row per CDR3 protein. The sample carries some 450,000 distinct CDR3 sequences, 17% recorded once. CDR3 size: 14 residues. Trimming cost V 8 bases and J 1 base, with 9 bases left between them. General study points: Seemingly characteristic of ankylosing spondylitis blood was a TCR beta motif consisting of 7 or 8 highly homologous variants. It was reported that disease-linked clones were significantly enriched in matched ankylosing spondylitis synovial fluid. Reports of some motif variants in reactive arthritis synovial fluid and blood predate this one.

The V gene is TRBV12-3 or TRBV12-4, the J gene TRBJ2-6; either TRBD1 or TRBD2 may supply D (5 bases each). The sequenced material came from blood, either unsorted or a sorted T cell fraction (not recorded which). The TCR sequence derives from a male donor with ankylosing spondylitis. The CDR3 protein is CASGGRSGANVLTF. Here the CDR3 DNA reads TGTGCCAGCGGGGGACGATCTGGGGCCAACGTCCTGACTTTC.